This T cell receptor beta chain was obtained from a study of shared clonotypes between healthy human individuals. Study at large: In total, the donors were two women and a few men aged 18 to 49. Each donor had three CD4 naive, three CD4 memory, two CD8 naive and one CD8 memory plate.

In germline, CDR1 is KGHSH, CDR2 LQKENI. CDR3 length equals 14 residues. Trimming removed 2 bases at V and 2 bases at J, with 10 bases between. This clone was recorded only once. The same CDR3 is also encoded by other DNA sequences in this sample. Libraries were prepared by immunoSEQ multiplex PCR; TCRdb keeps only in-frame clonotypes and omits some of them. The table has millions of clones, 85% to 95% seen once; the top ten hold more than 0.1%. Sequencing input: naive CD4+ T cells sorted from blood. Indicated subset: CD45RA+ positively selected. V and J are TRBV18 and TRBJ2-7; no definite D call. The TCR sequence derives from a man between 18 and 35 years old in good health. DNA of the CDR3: TGTGCCAGCTCACCATCTTCCGGAACCTACGAGCAGTACTTC. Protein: CASSPSSGTYEQYF.